This section outlines one T cell receptor (beta chain) sequence together with its context. Its specificity is not known. V gave up 4 bases and J gave up 3 bases; unmatched junction bases: 3. There are 15 residues in the CDR3. The germline gives CDR1 MNHEY, CDR2 SVGAGI. All of the isolated RNA was reverse transcribed, so expressed TCRB transcripts were sequenced. The table came from immunoSEQ multiplex PCR; TCRdb's copy has only in-frame clones and leaves some out. The table includes a few hundred thousand clones, around a tenth detected once. This sample is part of a study of beta chain features in type 1 diabetes. Whole-study results and caveats: Researchers caution that PCR might favor shorter templates, equally among patients and controls. Moderate yet significant TCRB CDR3 shortening was seen in Type 1 diabetes patients in all four CD4+ subsets.

Sequencing was performed on central memory CD4+ T cells from blood. This clonotype was sampled from a man aged 25 to 40 with type 1 diabetes. The gene calls are TRBV6-5 and TRBJ2-1; 10 positions agree with TRBD2. The CDR3 DNA reads TGTGCCAGCAGTTCCATAGCGGGAGGCTACAATGAGCAGTTCTTC. Amino acid sequence: CASSSIAGGYNEQFF.